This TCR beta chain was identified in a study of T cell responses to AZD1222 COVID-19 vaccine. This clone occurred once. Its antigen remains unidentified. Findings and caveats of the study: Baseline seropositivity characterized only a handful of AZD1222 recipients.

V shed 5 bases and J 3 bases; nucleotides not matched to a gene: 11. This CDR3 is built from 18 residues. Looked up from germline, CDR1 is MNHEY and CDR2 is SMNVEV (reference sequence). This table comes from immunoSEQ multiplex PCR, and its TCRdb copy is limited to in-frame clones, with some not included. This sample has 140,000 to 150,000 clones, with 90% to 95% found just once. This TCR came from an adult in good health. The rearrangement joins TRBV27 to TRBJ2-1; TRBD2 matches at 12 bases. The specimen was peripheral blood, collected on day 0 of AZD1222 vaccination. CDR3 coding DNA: TGTGCCAGCAGTCCAAGCGGGACTAGCGGGTTGAACTACAATGAGCAGTTCTTC. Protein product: CASSPSGTSGLNYNEQFF.